A selection of T cell receptor beta chains follows, all from one sample in a study of shared clonotypes between healthy human individuals. Here immunoSEQ multiplex PCR was the method, and the copy in TCRdb shows in-frame clones only, minus some. In the table there are 600,000 to 800,000 clones, approximately 72% of which are singletons. Sequencing input: memory CD4+ T cells sorted from blood. The receptors derive from a woman aged 25 to 45 in good health. Each CDR3 is given with its conserved first and last residue. D genes are given only for firm matches. Some rows mark clone size as missing; the rest say once, few, many or name a class of expanded clone.

size: .; D: .; J: TRBJ1-5; V: TRBV28; CDR3: CASSLLGQPQHF; DNA: TGTGCCAGCAGTTTACTTGGTCAGCCCCAGCATTTT
size: once; D: .; J: TRBJ1-3; V: TRBV4-1; CDR3: CASSQVLRGAIDGNTIYF; DNA: TGCGCCAGCAGCCAAGTTTTGAGGGGCGCAATCGACGGAAACACCATATATTTT
size: few; D: TRBD2; J: TRBJ2-2; V: TRBV2; CDR3: CASIRGGSWAGELFF; DNA: TGTGCCAGCATCAGAGGCGGGAGCTGGGCCGGGGAGCTGTTTTTT
size: .; D: .; J: TRBJ2-7; V: TRBV7-9; CDR3: CASSPPGVGARYEQYF; DNA: TGTGCCAGCAGCCCCCCAGGAGTGGGGGCGCGTTACGAGCAGTACTTC
size: .; D: .; J: TRBJ1-3; V: TRBV15; CDR3: CATSRAGSGNTIYF; DNA: TGTGCCACCAGCAGAGCTGGGTCTGGAAACACCATATATTTT
size: many; D: .; J: TRBJ2-7; V: TRBV30; CDR3: CAWTTSYEQYF; DNA: TGTGCCTGGACGACCTCCTACGAGCAGTACTTC
size: .; D: TRBD1; J: TRBJ2-7; V: TRBV11-3; CDR3: CASSNRQGPSYEQYF; DNA: TGTGCCAGCAGCAACCGACAGGGACCGTCCTACGAGCAGTACTTC
size: .; D: TRBD2; J: TRBJ2-3; V: TRBV6-6; CDR3: CASSRSGRGTDTQYF; DNA: TGTGCCAGCAGTCGGAGCGGGAGGGGGACAGATACGCAGTATTTT
size: .; D: .; J: TRBJ2-1; V: TRBV7-9; CDR3: CASSTPGSPYNEQFF; DNA: TGTGCCAGCAGCACACCGGGCTCGCCCTACAATGAGCAGTTCTTC
size: once; D: .; J: TRBJ2-2; V: TRBV7-7; CDR3: CASSHFAGELFF; DNA: TGTGCCAGCAGTCATTTCGCCGGGGAGCTGTTTTTT
size: .; D: .; J: TRBJ2-1; V: TRBV19; CDR3: CASSIDHVDNEQFF; DNA: TGTGCCAGTAGTATTGACCACGTAGACAATGAGCAGTTCTTC
size: .; D: TRBD1; J: TRBJ1-4; V: TRBV5-4; CDR3: CASSSRQGIGASEKLFF; DNA: TGTGCCAGCAGCTCTCGACAGGGCATAGGGGCTAGTGAAAAACTGTTTTTT
size: many; D: .; J: TRBJ2-3; V: TRBV4-1; CDR3: CASSQGWSPSTDTQYF; DNA: TGCGCCAGCAGCCAAGGATGGTCTCCTAGCACAGATACGCAGTATTTT
size: .; D: .; J: TRBJ2-2; V: TRBV18; CDR3: CASSRDTNTGELFF; DNA: TGTGCCAGCTCCCGGGACACGAACACCGGGGAGCTGTTTTTT
size: .; D: TRBD1; J: TRBJ2-4; V: TRBV2; CDR3: CASCRAAGQGKNIQYF; DNA: TGTGCCAGCTGCCGGGCCGCGGGACAGGGTAAAAACATTCAGTACTTC
size: .; D: TRBD2; J: TRBJ2-1; V: TRBV6-5; CDR3: CASRGTREVWTEFF; DNA: TGTGCCAGCAGGGGGACTAGAGAGGTTTGGACCGAGTTCTTC
size: .; D: .; J: TRBJ2-4; V: TRBV6-1; CDR3: CASSERLRQGIQYF; DNA: TGTGCCAGCAGTGAACGCCTAAGACAAGGGATTCAGTACTTC
size: few; D: TRBD1; J: TRBJ1-3; V: TRBV6-5; CDR3: CASTIPQDRGDTIYF; DNA: TGTGCCAGCACCATACCTCAGGACAGGGGGGACACCATATATTTT
size: .; D: .; J: TRBJ1-2; V: TRBV18; CDR3: CASSQQQDPYGYTF; DNA: TGTGCCAGCTCCCAGCAACAGGACCCCTATGGCTACACCTTC
size: .; D: .; J: TRBJ1-2; V: TRBV29-1; CDR3: CSVAPRGEYYGYTF; DNA: TGCAGCGTTGCGCCGAGGGGGGAATACTATGGCTACACCTTC
size: .; D: .; J: TRBJ1-5; V: TRBV4-1; CDR3: CASSQDGSGDGNQPQHF; DNA: TGCGCCAGCAGCCAAGATGGTTCCGGAGACGGCAATCAGCCCCAGCATTTT
size: .; D: TRBD1; J: TRBJ2-3; V: TRBV10-3; CDR3: CANGPGTGGSWDTQYF; DNA: TGTGCCAACGGTCCCGGGACAGGGGGCAGTTGGGATACGCAGTATTTT
size: .; D: .; J: TRBJ1-5; V: TRBV18; CDR3: CASSGDQNQPQHF; DNA: TGTGCCAGCTCCGGGGACCAGAATCAGCCCCAGCATTTT
size: .; D: .; J: TRBJ2-1; V: TRBV7-9; CDR3: CASTRDASSYNEQFF; DNA: TGTGCCAGCACCCGGGACGCTAGCTCCTACAATGAGCAGTTCTTC
size: .; D: .; J: TRBJ2-7; V: TRBV4-2; CDR3: CASSQPNGGSEQYF; DNA: TGTGCCAGCAGCCAACCGAACGGAGGGAGCGAGCAGTACTTC
size: .; D: .; J: TRBJ1-5; V: TRBV19; CDR3: CASSISGGNQPQHF; DNA: TGTGCCAGTAGTATCAGCGGCGGCAATCAGCCCCAGCATTTT
size: .; D: .; J: TRBJ2-2; V: TRBV28; CDR3: CASRQPWVTGELFF; DNA: TGTGCCAGCAGGCAACCGTGGGTGACCGGGGAGCTGTTTTTT
size: .; D: .; J: TRBJ2-3; V: TRBV5-4; CDR3: CASSWRTGTDTQYF; DNA: TGTGCCAGCAGCTGGCGAACCGGGACAGATACGCAGTATTTT
size: .; D: TRBD1; J: TRBJ1-4; V: TRBV28; CDR3: CASSREGAREKLFF; DNA: TGTGCCAGCAGCAGGGAGGGGGCGCGTGAAAAACTGTTTTTT
size: .; D: .; J: TRBJ1-3; V: TRBV19; CDR3: CASSTRGAGNTIYF; DNA: TGTGCCAGTAGTACCCGGGGCGCTGGAAACACCATATATTTT
size: .; D: TRBD2; J: TRBJ2-7; V: TRBV4-1; CDR3: CASSTTGTTTYEQYF; DNA: TGCGCCAGTTCGACTACCGGGACTACTACCTACGAGCAGTACTTC
size: once; D: .; J: TRBJ2-6; V: TRBV7-9; CDR3: CASRSGSAGANVLTF; DNA: TGTGCCAGCAGATCCGGTTCGGCTGGGGCCAACGTCCTGACTTTC
size: .; D: TRBD1; J: TRBJ2-1; V: TRBV18; CDR3: CASSARDRDPSYNEQFF; DNA: TGTGCCAGCTCAGCCCGGGACAGGGACCCCTCCTACAATGAGCAGTTCTTC
size: .; D: TRBD2; J: TRBJ2-3; V: TRBV5-1; CDR3: CASSLAPSGRRVGTDTQYF; DNA: TGCGCCAGCAGCTTGGCCCCTAGCGGGAGGAGAGTGGGCACAGATACGCAGTATTTT
size: .; D: .; J: TRBJ2-7; V: TRBV5-7; CDR3: CASSLSSYEQYF; DNA: TGTGCCAGCAGCTTGAGCTCCTACGAGCAGTACTTC
size: .; D: .; J: TRBJ1-4; V: TRBV18; CDR3: CASSFNRGGNEKLFF; DNA: TGTGCCAGCTCATTTAACAGAGGGGGGAATGAAAAACTGTTTTTT
size: few; D: .; J: TRBJ2-5; V: TRBV25-1; CDR3: CASRGATRRETQYF; DNA: TGTGCCAGCCGGGGGGCGACCCGAAGGGAGACCCAGTACTTC
size: few; D: TRBD2; J: TRBJ2-1; V: TRBV6-5; CDR3: CASSYSSGYNEQFF; DNA: TGTGCCAGCAGTTACTCTAGCGGGTACAATGAGCAGTTCTTC
size: once; D: .; J: TRBJ2-3; V: TRBV7-2; CDR3: CASSGGADTQYF; DNA: TGTGCCAGCAGTGGCGGGGCAGATACGCAGTATTTT
size: .; D: .; J: TRBJ2-1; V: TRBV10-3; CDR3: CAISESIANEQFF; DNA: TGTGCCATCAGTGAGTCGATAGCCAATGAGCAGTTCTTC
size: .; D: .; J: TRBJ2-1; V: TRBV5-4; CDR3: CASSLGGTIFAREQFF; DNA: TGTGCCAGCAGCTTGGGGGGGACCATTTTTGCGCGGGAGCAGTTCTTC
size: .; D: .; J: TRBJ2-7; V: TRBV30; CDR3: CAWKPGPQSYEQYF; DNA: TGTGCCTGGAAGCCGGGACCGCAATCCTACGAGCAGTACTTC
size: .; D: .; J: TRBJ1-2; V: TRBV19; CDR3: CASSIDIFDGGNYGYTF; DNA: TGTGCCAGTAGTATAGATATTTTTGACGGGGGTAACTATGGCTACACCTTC
size: .; D: TRBD2; J: TRBJ2-1; V: TRBV5-1; CDR3: CASSAGTSGRGEQFF; DNA: TGCGCCAGCAGCGCAGGGACTAGCGGGAGAGGTGAGCAGTTCTTC
size: .; D: TRBD1; J: TRBJ1-3; V: TRBV6-5; CDR3: CASSGTASSGNTIYF; DNA: TGTGCCAGCAGCGGGACAGCATCCTCTGGAAACACCATATATTTT